These T cell receptor beta chains were read from a single sample in a study of T cell clones after liver transplantation. The repertoire was sequenced with immunoSEQ multiplex PCR; TCRdb's copy has only in-frame clones and lacks some. Of 75,000 to 95,000 clones listed, about 85% are singletons. Material: CD4+ T cells from blood, obtained roughly 48 months after liver transplant. The source of these receptors is a human patient who received a liver transplant. Some T cells may have originated in the graft donor. Both conserved end residues are part of each CDR3. A D gene is named only where the DNA matches it firmly. The listing skips clone size in some rows; elsewhere it reads once, few, many or a size class.

v_call	clone_size	j_call	d_call	cdr3_aa	cdr3_nt
TRBV12-5	-	TRBJ1-5	-	CASGLLRGAQQPQHF	TGTGCTAGTGGTTTGCTACGGGGGGCGCAGCAGCCCCAGCATTTT
TRBV13	-	TRBJ2-4	-	CASSLGVAKNIQYF	TGTGCCAGCAGCCTCGGCGTAGCCAAAAACATTCAGTACTTC
TRBV7-2	-	TRBJ1-4	-	CASSDSRANEKLFF	TGTGCCAGCAGCGACTCAAGGGCTAATGAAAAACTGTTTTTT
TRBV21-1	-	TRBJ1-2	-	CASSKYGTGGHGLGYTF	TGTGCCAGCAGCAAATATGGGACCGGGGGGCACGGTCTGGGCTACACCTTC
TRBV7-2	-	TRBJ1-3	-	CAIDQRGLRSGNTIYF	TGTGCCATCGACCAAAGGGGATTGAGGTCTGGAAACACCATATATTTT
TRBV7-3	-	TRBJ1-5	-	CASSLGMSQPQHF	TGTGCCAGCAGCTTGGGCATGAGTCAGCCCCAGCATTTT
TRBV18	-	TRBJ1-2	-	CASSPTDSGKNYGYTF	TGTGCCAGCTCACCTACCGACTCCGGGAAAAACTATGGCTACACCTTC
TRBV28	few	TRBJ1-2	-	CASSNTYGYTF	TGTGCCAGCAGCAATACATATGGCTACACCTTC
TRBV5-4	-	TRBJ2-1	TRBD2	CASQREWSNNEQFF	TGTGCCAGTCAGCGGGAGTGGTCCAACAATGAGCAGTTCTTC
TRBV18	-	TRBJ1-1	TRBD1	CASSPGGSDTEAFF	TGTGCCAGCTCCCCAGGGGGTTCGGACACTGAAGCTTTCTTT
TRBV4-2	-	TRBJ2-1	-	CASSQGIIRTSYNEQFF	TGTGCCAGCAGCCAAGGTATAATTCGGACTTCCTACAATGAGCAGTTCTTC
TRBV19	-	TRBJ1-4	-	CASSNQRQTNEKLFF	TGTGCCAGTAGTAATCAACGGCAGACTAATGAAAAACTGTTTTTT
TRBV19	-	TRBJ1-1	-	CASQGRVNTEAFF	TGTGCCAGTCAGGGGAGGGTGAACACTGAAGCTTTCTTT
TRBV4-3	few	TRBJ1-3	-	CASSQDIGNTIYF	TGCGCCAGCAGCCAAGATATAGGAAACACCATATATTTT
TRBV30	-	TRBJ2-2	TRBD2	CAWRTSGSNTGELFF	TGTGCCTGGAGGACTAGCGGATCGAACACCGGGGAGCTGTTTTTT
TRBV7-2	-	TRBJ2-5	TRBD1	CASSRTGEETQYF	TGTGCCAGCAGCAGGACAGGGGAAGAGACCCAGTACTTC
TRBV7-2	-	TRBJ1-1	-	CASSPGRVTEAFF	TGTGCCAGCAGCCCCGGCCGGGTAACTGAAGCTTTCTTT
TRBV27	-	TRBJ1-2	TRBD1	CASSLQGQGAGYGYTF	TGTGCCAGCAGTTTACAGGGACAGGGGGCGGGTTATGGCTACACCTTC
TRBV5-3	-	TRBJ1-4	-	CARRQAGQPGLGSEKLFF	TGTGCCAGAAGACAGGCGGGGCAACCCGGACTTGGGAGCGAAAAACTGTTTTTT
TRBV11-1	once	TRBJ2-7	-	CASSLTGTVSSYEQYF	TGTGCCAGCAGCTTAACCGGGACTGTGAGCTCCTACGAGCAGTACTTC
TRBV11-1	-	TRBJ1-1	-	CASSRPNTEAFF	TGTGCCAGCAGCCGACCGAACACTGAAGCTTTCTTT
TRBV6-5	-	TRBJ1-5	TRBD1	CASSPRDRASQPQHF	TGTGCCAGCAGTCCGCGGGACAGGGCAAGCCAGCCCCAGCATTTT
TRBV2	-	TRBJ1-6	TRBD1	CASSWDSINSPLHF	TGTGCCAGCAGTTGGGACAGCATTAATTCACCCCTCCACTTT
TRBV5-5	-	TRBJ2-7	TRBD1	CASSRFIGTGREQYF	TGTGCCAGCAGCCGATTTATAGGGACAGGGAGGGAGCAGTACTTC
TRBV4-2	-	TRBJ1-3	-	CASSQDGQRRNTIYF	TGTGCCAGCAGCCAAGACGGACAGAGGAGAAACACCATATATTTT
TRBV7-2	few	TRBJ2-5	-	CASSPPGQETQYF	TGTGCCAGCAGCCCTCCAGGGCAAGAGACCCAGTACTTC
TRBV18	-	TRBJ2-4	TRBD2	CASSPEQGRGGKNIQYF	TGTGCCAGCTCACCCGAACAGGGACGGGGGGGCAAAAACATTCAGTACTTC
TRBV7-7	-	TRBJ2-5	-	CASSVKETQYF	TGTGCCAGCAGCGTAAAAGAGACCCAGTACTTC
TRBV7-2	-	TRBJ2-1	TRBD2	CASSFPTSGANNEQFF	TGTGCCAGCAGCTTCCCGACTAGCGGAGCTAACAATGAGCAGTTCTTC
TRBV29-1	-	TRBJ2-5	TRBD1	CSVEKQGTETQYF	TGCAGCGTTGAAAAACAGGGGACGGAGACCCAGTACTTC
TRBV10-3	-	TRBJ1-2	-	CAIRVGRASSGYTF	TGTGCCATCAGAGTTGGCAGGGCTTCTTCTGGCTACACCTTC
TRBV11-1	-	TRBJ2-7	-	CASSLAGVYEQYF	TGTGCCAGCAGCTTAGCGGGGGTCTACGAGCAGTACTTC
TRBV7-2	-	TRBJ2-1	-	CASSLEGRYNEQFF	TGTGCCAGCAGCTTAGAAGGTCGCTACAATGAGCAGTTCTTC
TRBV10-3	-	TRBJ2-5	TRBD2	CAIRSLAGDETQYF	TGTGCCATCAGAAGTTTAGCGGGAGACGAGACCCAGTACTTC
TRBV14	-	TRBJ1-3	TRBD1	CASSQNDRGSGNTIYF	TGTGCCAGCAGCCAAAACGACAGGGGCTCTGGAAACACCATATATTTT
TRBV5-1	-	TRBJ2-5	-	CASNPPAASETQYF	TGCGCCAGCAACCCCCCCGCGGCCAGTGAGACCCAGTACTTC
TRBV6-4	few	TRBJ2-1	TRBD2	CASSDSSGGPEQFF	TGTGCCAGCAGTGATTCTAGCGGGGGGCCAGAGCAGTTCTTC
TRBV6-5	-	TRBJ2-7	TRBD1	CASRTQGQGANEQYF	TGTGCCAGCAGGACTCAGGGACAGGGGGCCAACGAGCAGTACTTC
TRBV7-9	-	TRBJ1-4	TRBD1	CASSLPGGSDEKLFF	TGTGCCAGCAGCTTGCCAGGGGGGTCCGATGAAAAACTGTTTTTT
TRBV6-1	-	TRBJ2-1	-	CASRPSGDNEQFF	TGTGCCAGCAGGCCCTCCGGGGACAATGAGCAGTTCTTC